The 25 T cell receptor beta chains below all came from one sample that was sequenced in a study of human CD8 memory T cell subsets. A UMI-labeled 5' RACE approach was the method that produced the TCR beta libraries. Following a re-call of the 5' RACE reads, TCRdb has one entry per CDR3 protein and lacks DNA. This sample's clone table lists 11,000 or so distinct CDR3 sequences. Sequencing was done on a sample of CD8+ T cells from PBMCs. The source of these receptors is a human donor in good health.

The rearrangement joins TRBV28 to TRBJ2-1; TCRdb lists TRBD2, though no DNA is available to test this call. This CDR3 region has 18 residues. CDR1 is MDHEN and CDR2 is SYDVKM in the germline V gene. CDR3 amino acids: CASSWEPPGLPTDNEQFF.

By frequency, this clonotype is medium-sized. This chain links TRBV29-1 with TRBJ2-7; TCRdb gives TRBD1 as the D gene, but with no DNA this cannot be confirmed. Germline V lookup: CDR1 SQVTM, CDR2 ANQGSEA. There are 14 residues in the CDR3. CDR3 region: CSVGGDSFSYEQYF.

The chain combines TRBV19 with TRBJ1-1. The CDR3 is 15 residues long. Looked up from germline, CDR1 is LNHDA and CDR2 is SQIVND (reference sequence). CDR3 sequence reads: CATSSRRGGNTEAFF.

The rearrangement links TRBV10-1 to TRBJ2-7. This CDR3 is built from 13 residues. CDR1 and CDR2 (germline): WNHNN, SYGVQD (reference sequence). The CDR3 loop is CASSEGGGYEQYF.

The V gene is TRBV19, the J gene TRBJ2-7; as DNA is missing, the TRBD2 call by TCRdb cannot be tested. CDR1 and CDR2 from the germline V gene are LNHDA and SQIVND (reference sequence). This CDR3 has 13 residues. CDR3 sequence reads: CASSIGGGYEQYF. Filled out from reference TRBV19 and TRBJ2-7, the complete variable domain reads DGGITQSPKYLFRKEGQNVTLSCEQNLNHDAMYWYRQDPGQGLRLIYYSQIVNDFQKGDIAEGYSVSREKKESFPLTVTSAQKNPTAFYLCASSIGGGYEQYFGPGTRLTVT.

This chain links TRBV6-5 with TRBJ2-5; checking the TCRdb D call of TRBD2 is not possible without DNA. CDR1 and CDR2 from the germline V gene are MNHEY and SVGAGI. CDR3 length equals 15 residues. The CDR3 sequence is CASTGSGGRWETQYF.

This chain uses TRBV10-3 with TRBJ1-6; TCRdb's D call of TRBD1 is untestable without DNA. The CDR3 runs to 14 residues. The germline gives CDR1 ENHRY, CDR2 SYGVKD. CDR3 protein: CAISRDTNNSPLHF.

This chain uses TRBV9 with TRBJ2-7; TCRdb reports TRBD1, a call that lacks DNA to check it against. The germline CDR1 and CDR2 sequences are SGDLS and YYNGEE. This CDR3 contains 14 residues. This CDR3 reads CASSVGGSLYEQYF.

The CDR3 protein is CACNPGTGYTGELFF. V usage is TRBV30 and J usage is TRBJ2-2; lacking DNA, the TRBD1 call made by TCRdb goes unchecked. There are 15 residues in the CDR3. Germline V lookup: CDR1 GTSNPN, CDR2 SVGIG (reference sequence).

This chain connects TRBV18 to TRBJ2-7; absent DNA, TCRdb's TRBD1 call cannot be checked. The CDR3 spans 14 residues. The germline V gene has CDR1 KGHSH and CDR2 LQKENI. The chain's CDR3 is CASSFRDSSYEQYF.

The chain combines TRBV4-2 with TRBJ2-1; TCRdb calls TRBD2, which cannot be checked without DNA. Germline CDR1 and CDR2: LGHNA and YNFKEQ. This CDR3 has 17 residues. CDR3 sequence reads: CASSQESSGVSYNEQFF.

V and J are TRBV12-3 or TRBV12-4 and TRBJ1-2; as DNA is missing, the TRBD1 call by TCRdb cannot be tested. The CDR3 has 17 amino acids. This chain's CDR3 is CASSVRGVGGPNYGYTF.

The chain couples TRBV18 to TRBJ2-7. The CDR3 length is 13 residues. CDR1 is KGHSH and CDR2 is LQKENI in the germline V gene. The chain's CDR3 is CASSPATSYEQYF.

According to its frequency, this clonotype is medium-sized. V and J are TRBV7-8 and TRBJ2-5. This CDR3 has 16 amino acids. Germline CDR1 SGHVS, CDR2 FQNEAQ. The CDR3 spells CASSLGLAEFQETQYF.

The chain combines TRBV10-3 with TRBJ1-1; TCRdb names TRBD1, which stays unverified in the absence of DNA. The CDR3 length is 13 residues. Per the germline V gene, CDR1 is ENHRY and CDR2 is SYGVKD. The CDR3: CAISQTGPTEAFF.

This sequence joins TRBV18 and TRBJ2-4; TCRdb outputs TRBD1, but without DNA this stays unchecked. CDR1 and CDR2 (germline): KGHSH, LQKENI. This CDR3 has 16 residues. The CDR3 loop reads CASSPPSLQDKNIQYF.

This clonotype is deemed medium-sized by its frequency. V usage is TRBV28 and J usage is TRBJ1-3. The CDR3 has 15 residues. From germline, CDR1 is MDHEN and CDR2 SYDVKM. The chain's CDR3 is CASSLDSNSGNTIYF. The whole variable domain, filled in from reference TRBV28 and TRBJ1-3, reads DVKVTQSSRYLVKRTGEKVFLECVQDMDHENMFWYRQDPGLGLRLIYFSYDVKMKEKGDIPEGYSVSREKKERFSLILESASTNQTSMYLCASSLDSNSGNTIYFGEGSWLTVV.

This sequence joins TRBV7-6 and TRBJ2-1. The CDR3 contains 12 residues. The germline V gene has CDR1 SGHVS and CDR2 FNYEAQ. CDR3: CASSHRQIEQFF. Combining the CDR3 with reference TRBV7-6 and TRBJ2-1 gives the whole variable domain GAGVSQSPRYKVTKRGQDVALRCDPISGHVSLYWYRQALGQGPEFLTYFNYEAQQDKSGLPNDRFSAERPEGSISTLTIQRTEQRDSAMYRCASSHRQIEQFFGPGTRLTVL.

The chain recombines TRBV5-1 with TRBJ2-2. In germline, CDR1 is SGHRS, CDR2 YFSETQ. The CDR3 spans 16 residues. CDR3 sequence: CASSLVAIPNTGELFF.

This chain connects TRBV19 to TRBJ1-1; the TRBD1 assignment by TCRdb is unverifiable without DNA. The V gene's germline CDR1 is LNHDA and CDR2 SQIVND (reference sequence). The CDR3 has 14 amino acids. The chain's CDR3 is CASKAGTLNTEAFF.

The chain carries TRBV7-9 and TRBJ2-7; TCRdb lists TRBD2, though no DNA is available to test this call. The CDR3 runs 15 residues. Germline assignment: CDR1 SEHNR and CDR2 FQNEAQ (reference sequence). CDR3 residues: CASSPLAGINYEQYF. Filled out from reference TRBV7-9 and TRBJ2-7, the complete variable domain reads DTGVSQNPRHKITKRGQNVTFRCDPISEHNRLYWYRQTLGQGPEFLTYFQNEAQLEKSRLLSDRFSAERPKGSFSTLEIQRTEQGDSAMYLCASSPLAGINYEQYFGPGTRLTVT.

The chain employs TRBV18 and TRBJ2-7; TCRdb picks TRBD1, but there is no DNA to check that call. CDR3 length equals 18 residues. In germline, CDR1 is KGHSH, CDR2 LQKENI. CDR3 residues: CASSPEGQASGGSYEQYF.

The chain links TRBV7-9 to TRBJ1-1; TCRdb selects TRBD1, and the lack of DNA leaves this call unchecked. The CDR3 spans 14 residues. Germline loops: CDR1 SEHNR, CDR2 FQNEAQ (reference sequence). This CDR3 is CASSLGDRATEAFF.

This sequence joins TRBV7-8 and TRBJ2-1; without DNA, the TCRdb call of TRBD1 cannot be checked. The V gene's germline CDR1 is SGHVS and CDR2 FQNEAQ. The CDR3 runs 17 residues. CDR3 sequence reads: CASSPQGGHGSYNEQFF.

The rearrangement joins TRBV7-2 to TRBJ2-1. The CDR3 covers 11 residues. Germline loops: CDR1 SGHTA, CDR2 FQGNSA. The CDR3 region is CASSQINEQFF.